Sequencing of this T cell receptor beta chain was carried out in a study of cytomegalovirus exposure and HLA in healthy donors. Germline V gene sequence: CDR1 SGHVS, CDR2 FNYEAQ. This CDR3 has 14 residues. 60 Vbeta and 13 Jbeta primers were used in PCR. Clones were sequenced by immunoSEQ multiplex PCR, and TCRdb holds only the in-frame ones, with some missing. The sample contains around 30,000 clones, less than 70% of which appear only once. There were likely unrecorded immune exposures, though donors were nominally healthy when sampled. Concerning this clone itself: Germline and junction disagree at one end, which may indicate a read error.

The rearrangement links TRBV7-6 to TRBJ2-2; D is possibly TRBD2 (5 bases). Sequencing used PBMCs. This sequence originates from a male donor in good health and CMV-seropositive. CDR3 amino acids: CTSSPRGNTGELFF. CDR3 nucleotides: TGTACCAGCAGCCCTCGGGGGAACACCGGGGAGCTGTTTTTT.